One T cell receptor (beta chain) is described in this entry. The antigen remains undetermined. Repertoires were generated with immunoSEQ multiplex PCR, while TCRdb's copy carries only in-frame clones and drops some. The sample lists around 64,000 clones; roughly 90% were seen once. Germline V gene data show CDR1 as LNHDA and CDR2 as SQIVND (reference sequence). The V gene end was trimmed by 4 bases and the J gene end by 4 bases; junction bases not matched to a gene: 7. The CDR3 totals 16 residues. These data are taken from a study of T cells in localized non-small cell lung cancer. Study results and limitations: Elevated blood T cell density was associated with longer overall survival. Highest T cell clonality was seen in uninvolved adjacent lung, surpassing that measured in tumor. Heterogeneity remains possible because sequencing was limited to only one tumor region. Appearance in adjacent lung was seen for a median around 60 of the top 100 tumor clones.

The sample in question was peripheral blood, obtained before any cancer treatment. This chain links TRBV19 with TRBJ1-5; 10 bases are a match to TRBD1. This TCR came from a man aged 40 to 70 with stage I squamous cell lung carcinoma. The CDR3 DNA reads as TGTGCCAGTAGTACCACCTGGGACAGGGGAAATCAGCCCCAGCATTTT. Translated, it gives CASSTTWDRGNQPQHF.